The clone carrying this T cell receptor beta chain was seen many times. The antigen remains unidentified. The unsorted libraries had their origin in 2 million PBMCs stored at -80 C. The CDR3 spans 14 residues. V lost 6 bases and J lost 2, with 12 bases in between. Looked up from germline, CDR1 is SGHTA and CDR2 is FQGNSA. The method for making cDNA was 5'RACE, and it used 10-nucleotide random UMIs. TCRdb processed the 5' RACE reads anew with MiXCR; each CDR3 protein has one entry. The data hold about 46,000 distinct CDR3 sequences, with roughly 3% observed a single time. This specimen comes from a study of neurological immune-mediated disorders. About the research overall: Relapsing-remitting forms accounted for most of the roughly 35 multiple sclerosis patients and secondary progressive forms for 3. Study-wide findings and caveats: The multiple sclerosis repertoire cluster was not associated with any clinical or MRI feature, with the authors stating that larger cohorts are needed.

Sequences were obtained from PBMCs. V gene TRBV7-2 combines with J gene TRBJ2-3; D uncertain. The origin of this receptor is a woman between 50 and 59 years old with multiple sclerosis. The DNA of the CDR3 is TGTGCCAGCAGTTTAACGCGGACCACAGATACGCAGTATTTT. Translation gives CASSLTRTTDTQYF.